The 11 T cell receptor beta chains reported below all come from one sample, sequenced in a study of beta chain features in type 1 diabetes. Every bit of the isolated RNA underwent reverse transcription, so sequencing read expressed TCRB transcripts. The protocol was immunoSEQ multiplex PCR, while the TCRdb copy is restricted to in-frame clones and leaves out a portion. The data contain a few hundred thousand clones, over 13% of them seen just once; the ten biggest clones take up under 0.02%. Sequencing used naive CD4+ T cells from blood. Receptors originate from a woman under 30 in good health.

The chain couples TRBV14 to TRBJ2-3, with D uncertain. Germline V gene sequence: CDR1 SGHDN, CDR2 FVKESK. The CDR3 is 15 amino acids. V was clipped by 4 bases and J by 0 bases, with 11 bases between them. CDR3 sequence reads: CASSPQSISTDTQYF. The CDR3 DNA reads TGTGCCAGCAGCCCCCAGTCCATCAGCACAGATACGCAGTATTTT.

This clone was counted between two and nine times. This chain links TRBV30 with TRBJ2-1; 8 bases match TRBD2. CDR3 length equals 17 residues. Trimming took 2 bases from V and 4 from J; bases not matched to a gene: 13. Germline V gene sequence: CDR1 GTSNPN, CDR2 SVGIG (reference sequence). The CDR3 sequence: CAWSSLGRALIYNEQFF. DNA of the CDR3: TGTGCCTGGAGTTCTCTCGGGAGGGCCCTAATATACAATGAGCAGTTCTTC.

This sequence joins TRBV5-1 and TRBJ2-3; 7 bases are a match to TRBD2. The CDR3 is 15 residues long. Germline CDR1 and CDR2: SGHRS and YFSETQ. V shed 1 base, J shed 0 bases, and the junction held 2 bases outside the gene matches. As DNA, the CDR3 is TGCGCCAGCAGCTTGATGGGACTAAGCACAGATACGCAGTATTTT. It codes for CASSLMGLSTDTQYF.

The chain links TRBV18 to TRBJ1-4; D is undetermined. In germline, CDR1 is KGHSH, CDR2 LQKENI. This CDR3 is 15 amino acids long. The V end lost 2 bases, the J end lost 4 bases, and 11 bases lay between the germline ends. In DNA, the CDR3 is TGTGCCAGCTCACCAGTAGTGTCGGTTAATGAAAAACTGTTTTTT. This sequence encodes CASSPVVSVNEKLFF.

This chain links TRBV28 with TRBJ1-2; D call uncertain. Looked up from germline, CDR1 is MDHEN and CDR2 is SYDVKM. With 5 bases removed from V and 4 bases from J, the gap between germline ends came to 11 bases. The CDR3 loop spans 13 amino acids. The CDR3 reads CASSSSVGYGYTF. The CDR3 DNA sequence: TGTGCCAGCAGTAGTTCGGTTGGCTATGGCTACACCTTC.

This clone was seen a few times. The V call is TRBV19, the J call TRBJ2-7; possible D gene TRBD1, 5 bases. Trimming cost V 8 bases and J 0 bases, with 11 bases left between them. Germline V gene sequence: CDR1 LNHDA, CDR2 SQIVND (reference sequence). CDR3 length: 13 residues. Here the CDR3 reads CASAGLFSYEQYF. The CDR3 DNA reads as TGTGCCAGTGCAGGGTTATTCTCCTACGAGCAGTACTTC.

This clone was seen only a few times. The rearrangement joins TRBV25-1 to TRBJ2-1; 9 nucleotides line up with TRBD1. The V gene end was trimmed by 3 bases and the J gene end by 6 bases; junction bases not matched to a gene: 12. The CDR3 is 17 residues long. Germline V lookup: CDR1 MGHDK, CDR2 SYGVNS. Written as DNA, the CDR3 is TGTGCCAGCAGTGACTTTGGAACAGGGGGCGTCGGCAATGAGCAGTTCTTC. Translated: CASSDFGTGGVGNEQFF.

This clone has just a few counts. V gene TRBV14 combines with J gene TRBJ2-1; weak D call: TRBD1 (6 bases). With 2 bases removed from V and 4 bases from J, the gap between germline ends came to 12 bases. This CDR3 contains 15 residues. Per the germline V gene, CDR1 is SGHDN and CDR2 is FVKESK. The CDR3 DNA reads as TGTGCCAGCAGCCAACTGGGACACCTATACAATGAGCAGTTCTTC. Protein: CASSQLGHLYNEQFF.

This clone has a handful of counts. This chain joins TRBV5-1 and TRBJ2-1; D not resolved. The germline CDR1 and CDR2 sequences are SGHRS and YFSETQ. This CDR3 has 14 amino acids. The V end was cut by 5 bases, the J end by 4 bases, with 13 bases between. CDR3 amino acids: CASRQDNQYNEQFF. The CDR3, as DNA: TGCGCCAGCAGGCAGGATAATCAATACAATGAGCAGTTCTTC.

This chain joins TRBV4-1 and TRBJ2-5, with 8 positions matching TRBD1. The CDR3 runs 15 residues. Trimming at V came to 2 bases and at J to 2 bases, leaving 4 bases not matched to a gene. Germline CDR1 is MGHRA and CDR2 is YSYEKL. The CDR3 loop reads CASSQLGDRQETQYF. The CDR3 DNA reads TGCGCCAGCAGCCAACTTGGGGACAGGCAAGAGACCCAGTACTTC.

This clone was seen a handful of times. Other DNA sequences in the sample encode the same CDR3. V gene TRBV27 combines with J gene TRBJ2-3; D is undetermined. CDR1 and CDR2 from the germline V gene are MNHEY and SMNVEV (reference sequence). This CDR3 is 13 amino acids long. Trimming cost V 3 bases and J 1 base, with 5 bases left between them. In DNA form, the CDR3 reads TGTGCCAGCAGTTTTCGGGGCACAGATACGCAGTATTTT. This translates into CASSFRGTDTQYF.